This passage covers 18 T cell receptor beta chains from one sample sequenced in a study of cytomegalovirus exposure and HLA in healthy donors. PCR involved 60 Vbeta and 13 Jbeta primers. Here immunoSEQ multiplex PCR was the method, and the copy in TCRdb shows in-frame clones only, minus some. The table for this sample gives 75,000 to 85,000 clones. The sample was PBMCs. These receptor sequences come from a young man in good health and CMV-seropositive.

The J gene is TRBJ1-1, the V gene TRBV5-1; 8 bases are a match to TRBD1. The CDR3 runs 14 residues. The trim removed 4 bases at V and 11 bases at J, leaving 13 bases unmatched. Germline CDR1 and CDR2: SGHRS and YFSETQ. CDR3 protein: CASSPDQGAMRAFF. CDR3 nucleotides: TGCGCCAGCAGCCCGGATCAGGGGGCTATGAGGGCTTTCTTT.

The V gene is TRBV10-3, the J gene TRBJ1-6, with 8 bases matching TRBD1. CDR3 length equals 14 residues. The germline V gene has CDR1 ENHRY and CDR2 SYGVKD. V lost 6 bases and J lost 5; bases outside the gene matches: 3. As DNA, the CDR3 is TGTGCCATCAGGATGGACAGGGATAATTCACCCCTCCACTTT. This sequence encodes CAIRMDRDNSPLHF.

The CDR3 sequence is CASSQAPRQGSYGYTF. The CDR3 nucleotides read TGTGCCAGCAGCCAAGCCCCTCGCCAGGGCAGCTATGGCTACACCTTC. This chain joins TRBV14 and TRBJ1-2, with D possibly being TRBD1 (5 bases). The CDR3 sequence is 16 residues long. The germline V and J ends were trimmed by 1 base and 4 bases, with 16 bases remaining between them. Germline values: CDR1 SGHDN, CDR2 FVKESK.

The chain joins TRBV19 to TRBJ2-2; no reliable D call. The V and J ends lost 6 bases and 5 bases respectively, with 10 bases between them. There are 13 residues in the CDR3. The germline V gene has CDR1 LNHDA and CDR2 SQIVND (reference sequence). The CDR3 DNA reads as TGTGCCAGTAGCCCAACAGAAACCGGGGAGCTGTTTTTT. This codes for CASSPTETGELFF. The full variable domain, with the rest looked up from reference TRBV19 and TRBJ2-2, is DGGITQSPKYLFRKEGQNVTLSCEQNLNHDAMYWYRQDPGQGLRLIYYSQIVNDFQKGDIAEGYSVSREKKESFPLTVTSAQKNPTAFYLCASSPTETGELFFGEGSRLTVL.

This chain joins TRBV5-4 and TRBJ2-3; 11 bases line up with TRBD1. The CDR3 has 16 amino acids. The trim removed 4 bases at V and 5 bases at J, leaving 9 bases unmatched. Germline values: CDR1 SGHNT, CDR2 YYREEE (reference sequence). This CDR3 is CASSQRGTGGGDTQYF. In nucleotides, the CDR3 is TGTGCCAGCAGCCAGAGGGGGACAGGGGGGGGAGATACGCAGTATTTT.

V usage is TRBV28 and J usage is TRBJ2-3; 7 nucleotides agree with TRBD2. The V segment lost 6 bases and the J segment 2 bases; nucleotides outside the gene matches: 5. The CDR3 consists of 14 residues. Germline V gene data show CDR1 as MDHEN and CDR2 as SYDVKM. The DNA for the CDR3 is TGTGCCAGCAGCCCGGGACTACTCACAGATACGCAGTATTTT. It translates to CASSPGLLTDTQYF.

As DNA, the CDR3 is TGTGCCAGCTGCTGGACAGGGGGCTTCGGCTATGGCTACACCTTC. This gives the protein CASCWTGGFGYGYTF. This chain connects TRBV6-5 to TRBJ1-2; TRBD1 agrees at 11 bases. V dropped 8 bases and J dropped 4; count of bases not matched to a gene: 9. The CDR3 runs 15 residues. Germline V gene sequence: CDR1 MNHEY, CDR2 SVGAGI.

The V and J genes are TRBV27 and TRBJ2-7; 7 bases are shared with TRBD1. With V trimmed by 3 bases and J by 7 bases, 3 bases remained unmatched. Germline V gene sequence: CDR1 MNHEY, CDR2 SMNVEV (reference sequence). The CDR3 runs 12 residues. CDR3 residues: CASSFRQGEQYF. As DNA, the CDR3 is TGTGCCAGCAGTTTTAGACAGGGAGAGCAGTACTTC.

For this clone: One end of the junction fails to match germline, which may point to a read error. V is TRBV7-2 and J is TRBJ2-2, with 11 nucleotides matching TRBD2. Germline V gene data show CDR1 as SGHTA and CDR2 as FQGNSA. The CDR3 covers 16 residues. The CDR3 sequence is CASSIAGGRGTGELFF. CDR3 nucleotides: TGTGCCAGCAGCATAGCGGGGGGGCGCGGGACCGGGGAGCTGTTTTTT.

The chain combines TRBV10-1 with TRBJ2-3, with 7 bases that match TRBD1. The V segment lost 9 bases and the J segment 2 bases; nucleotides outside the gene matches: 5. There are 13 residues in the CDR3. The V gene's germline CDR1 is WNHNN and CDR2 SYGVQD (reference sequence). CDR3: CASAGTDTDTQYF. The CDR3, as DNA: TGCGCCAGTGCTGGGACAGACACAGATACGCAGTATTTT.

The chain links TRBV30 to TRBJ2-5; 10 bases are a match to TRBD2. This CDR3 is built from 13 residues. V lost 3 bases and J lost 4; bases outside the gene matches: 2. The germline V gene has CDR1 GTSNPN and CDR2 SVGIG (reference sequence). The CDR3 DNA reads TGTGCCTGGAGACTAGCGGGGAGAGAGACCCAGTACTTC. It yields the protein CAWRLAGRETQYF.

This chain joins TRBV2 and TRBJ1-1; the match to TRBD1 covers 11 bases. The CDR3 spans 14 residues. J was trimmed by 3 bases and V by 8 bases; bases with no gene match: 5. Looked up from germline, CDR1 is SNHLY and CDR2 is FYNNEI. The CDR3 DNA reads TGTGCCAGCGGCGGGACAGGGGGGTACACTGAAGCTTTCTTT. Residues: CASGGTGGYTEAFF. The full variable domain, its missing parts supplied by reference TRBV2 and TRBJ1-1, is EPEVTQTPSHQVTQMGQEVILRCVPISNHLYFYWYRQILGQKVEFLVSFYNNEISEKSEIFDDQFSVERPDGSNFTLKIRSTKLEDSAMYFCASGGTGGYTEAFFGQGTRLTVV.

V is TRBV7-2 and J is TRBJ1-1; D not certain. Deletions cut 1 base from V and 3 bases from J, with 12 bases between. CDR3 length equals 15 residues. CDR1 and CDR2 (germline): SGHTA, FQGNSA. The CDR3 loop is CASSLVGRSYTEAFF. CDR3 bases: TGTGCCAGCAGCTTAGTCGGTAGGAGCTACACTGAAGCTTTCTTT.

The chain employs TRBV5-4 and TRBJ1-6, with D maybe TRBD1 (5 bases). V lost 0 bases and J 10 bases, leaving 23 bases between the germline ends. The CDR3 has 18 residues. The V gene's germline CDR1 is SGHNT and CDR2 YYREEE (reference sequence). For the CDR3, the DNA is TGTGCCAGCAGCTTGGCCGGTGGAGGGGTTTCTGCTGTATCACCCCTCCACTTT. Its translation: CASSLAGGGVSAVSPLHF.

In DNA, the CDR3 is TGTGCCAGCAGTCCCTCCCCGGTCCCAAATGAAAAACTGTTTTTT. Protein: CASSPSPVPNEKLFF. The V gene is TRBV6-5, the J gene TRBJ1-4; D gene uncertain. The germline gives CDR1 MNHEY, CDR2 SVGAGI. V was pared by 5 bases and J by 5 bases, with 15 bases between. This CDR3 contains 15 residues.

This sequence joins TRBV4-2 and TRBJ2-3; 9 bases line up with TRBD2. The junction had 7 bases not matched to a gene; V was cut back by 3 bases and J by 3 bases. Germline V CDR1 and CDR2: LGHNA, YNFKEQ. There are 16 residues in the CDR3. The DNA of the CDR3 is TGTGCCAGCAGCCATCCCTTAGCGGGAGAAACAGATACGCAGTATTTT. Its protein product is CASSHPLAGETDTQYF.

The rearrangement uses TRBV19 and TRBJ1-2; D is perhaps TRBD1 (5 bases). V was trimmed by 3 bases and J by 6 bases, leaving 11 bases between them. Germline V lookup: CDR1 LNHDA, CDR2 SQIVND (reference sequence). The CDR3 contains 13 residues. The CDR3 DNA reads TGTGCCAGTAGTATCGGGGGAAGGAATGGCTACACCTTC. This sequence encodes CASSIGGRNGYTF. Together with reference TRBV19 and TRBJ1-2, the CDR3 gives the full variable domain: DGGITQSPKYLFRKEGQNVTLSCEQNLNHDAMYWYRQDPGQGLRLIYYSQIVNDFQKGDIAEGYSVSREKKESFPLTVTSAQKNPTAFYLCASSIGGRNGYTFGSGTRLTVV.

This chain uses TRBV5-1 with TRBJ1-1; TRBD1 matches at 7 bases. This CDR3 region has 17 residues. Germline loops: CDR1 SGHRS, CDR2 YFSETQ. J was trimmed by 0 bases and V by 0 bases; bases with no gene match: 8. The CDR3 DNA is TGCGCCAGCAGCTTGGTTGGGACAGCCAGAATGAACACTGAAGCTTTCTTT. Translating it yields CASSLVGTARMNTEAFF.